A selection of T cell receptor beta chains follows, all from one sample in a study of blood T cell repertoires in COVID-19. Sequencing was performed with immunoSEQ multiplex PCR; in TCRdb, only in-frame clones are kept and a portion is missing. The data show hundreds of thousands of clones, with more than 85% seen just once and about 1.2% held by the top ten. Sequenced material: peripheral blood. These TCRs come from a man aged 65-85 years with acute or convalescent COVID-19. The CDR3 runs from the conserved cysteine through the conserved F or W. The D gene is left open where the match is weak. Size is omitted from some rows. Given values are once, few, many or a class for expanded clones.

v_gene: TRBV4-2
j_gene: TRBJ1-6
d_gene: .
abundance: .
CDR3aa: CASSHRNSPLHF
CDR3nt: TGTGCCAGCAGCCACCGTAATTCACCCCTCCACTTT

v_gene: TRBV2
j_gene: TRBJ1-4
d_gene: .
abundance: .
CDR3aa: CASSGSRVSSLGTNEKLFF
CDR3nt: TGTGCCAGCAGTGGAAGCAGGGTATCGAGTTTGGGAACTAATGAAAAACTGTTTTTT

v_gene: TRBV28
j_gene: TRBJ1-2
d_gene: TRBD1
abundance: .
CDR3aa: CASSLGRGRDYGYTF
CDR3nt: TGTGCCAGCAGTTTAGGAAGGGGGCGTGACTATGGCTACACCTTC

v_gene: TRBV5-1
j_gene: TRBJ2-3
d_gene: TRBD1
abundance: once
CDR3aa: CASSLGQGARADTQYF
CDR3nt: TGCGCCAGCAGCTTGGGACAGGGGGCGCGGGCAGATACGCAGTATTTT

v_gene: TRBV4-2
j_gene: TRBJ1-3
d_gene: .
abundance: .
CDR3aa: CASTLDFLAGNTIYF
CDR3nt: TGTGCCAGCACCCTGGACTTCCTCGCTGGAAACACCATATATTTT

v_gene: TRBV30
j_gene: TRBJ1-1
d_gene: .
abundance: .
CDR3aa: CAWGPRVDEAFF
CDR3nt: TGTGCCTGGGGTCCCCGGGTCGATGAAGCTTTCTTT

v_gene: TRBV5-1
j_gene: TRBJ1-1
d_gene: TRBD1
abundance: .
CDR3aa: CASSLARDRGTEAFF
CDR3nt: TGCGCCAGCAGCTTGGCTAGGGACAGGGGAACTGAAGCTTTCTTT

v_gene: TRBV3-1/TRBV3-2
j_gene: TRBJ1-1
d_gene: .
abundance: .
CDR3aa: CASSQVGSDTEAFF
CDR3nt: TGTGCCAGCAGCCAAGTCGGTTCGGACACTGAAGCTTTCTTT

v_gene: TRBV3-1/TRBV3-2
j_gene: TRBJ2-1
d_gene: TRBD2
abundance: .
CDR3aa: CASSQVPGLGGFF
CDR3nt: TGTGCCAGCAGCCAAGTCCCGGGACTAGGAGGGTTCTTC

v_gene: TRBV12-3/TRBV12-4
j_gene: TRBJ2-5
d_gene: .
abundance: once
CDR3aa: CASSLLRRETQYF
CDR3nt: TGTGCCAGCAGTTTGCTCAGGCGAGAGACCCAGTACTTC

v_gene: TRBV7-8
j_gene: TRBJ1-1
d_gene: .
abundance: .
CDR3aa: CASSLTEQNTEAFF
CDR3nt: TGTGCCAGCAGCTTGACAGAACAGAACACTGAAGCTTTCTTT

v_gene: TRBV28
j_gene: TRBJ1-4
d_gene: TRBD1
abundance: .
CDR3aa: CASSLWDRNEKLFF
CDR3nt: TGTGCCAGCAGTTTATGGGACAGGAATGAAAAACTGTTTTTT

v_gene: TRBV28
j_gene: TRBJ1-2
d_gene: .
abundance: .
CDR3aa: CASSLTANYGYTF
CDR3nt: TGTGCCAGCAGTTTAACAGCTAACTATGGCTACACCTTC

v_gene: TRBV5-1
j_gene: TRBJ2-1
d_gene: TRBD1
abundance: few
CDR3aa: CASSGGTGGPYNEQFF
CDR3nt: TGCGCCAGCAGCGGAGGGACAGGGGGCCCCTACAATGAGCAGTTCTTC

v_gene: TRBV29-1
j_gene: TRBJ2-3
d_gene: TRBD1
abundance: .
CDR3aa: CSGGGQGTFTDTQYF
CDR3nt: TGCAGCGGGGGGGGACAGGGGACTTTTACAGATACGCAGTATTTT

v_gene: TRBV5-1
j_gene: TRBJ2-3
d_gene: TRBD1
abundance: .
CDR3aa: CASSPTGSTDTQYF
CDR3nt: TGCGCCAGCAGCCCGACAGGGTCCACAGATACGCAGTATTTT

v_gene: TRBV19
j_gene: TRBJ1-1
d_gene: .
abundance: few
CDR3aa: CASRTNRGNTEAFF
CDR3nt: TGTGCCAGTAGGACAAATAGGGGGAACACTGAAGCTTTCTTT

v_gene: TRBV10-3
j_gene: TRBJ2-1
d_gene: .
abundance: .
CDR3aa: CAIAALATNNEQFF
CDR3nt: TGTGCCATCGCCGCACTAGCTACAAACAATGAGCAGTTCTTC

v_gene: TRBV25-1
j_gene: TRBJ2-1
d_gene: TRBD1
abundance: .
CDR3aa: CASVAGGAQFF
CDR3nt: TGTGCCAGCGTTGCAGGGGGCGCGCAGTTCTTC

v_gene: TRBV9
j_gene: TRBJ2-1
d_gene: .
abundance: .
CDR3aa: CASSVAGLGGYNEQFF
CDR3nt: TGTGCCAGCAGCGTAGCGGGTCTTGGGGGGTACAATGAGCAGTTCTTC

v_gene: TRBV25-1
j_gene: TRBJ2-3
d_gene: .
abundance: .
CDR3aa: CATLDRGGGTDTQYF
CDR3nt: TGTGCCACCCTAGACAGGGGAGGGGGCACAGATACGCAGTATTTT

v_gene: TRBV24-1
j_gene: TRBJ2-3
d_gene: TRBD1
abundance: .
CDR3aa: CATSDPGQGGDTQYF
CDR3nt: TGTGCCACCAGTGATCCGGGACAGGGTGGGGATACGCAGTATTTT

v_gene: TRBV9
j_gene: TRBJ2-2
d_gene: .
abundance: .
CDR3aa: CASSAPQGSTGELFF
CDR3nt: TGTGCCAGCAGCGCCCCACAGGGAAGCACCGGGGAGCTGTTTTTT

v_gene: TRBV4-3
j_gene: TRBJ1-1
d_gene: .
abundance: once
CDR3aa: CASSLRQESVTEAFF
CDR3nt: TGCGCCAGCAGCCTACGACAGGAAAGCGTCACTGAAGCTTTCTTT

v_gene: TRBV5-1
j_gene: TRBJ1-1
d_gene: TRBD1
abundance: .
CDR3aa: CASSWGQMNTEAFF
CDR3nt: TGCGCCAGCAGCTGGGGACAGATGAACACTGAAGCTTTCTTT

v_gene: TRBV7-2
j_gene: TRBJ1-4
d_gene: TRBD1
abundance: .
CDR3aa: CASSYTGESNEKLFF
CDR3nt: TGTGCCAGCAGCTATACAGGGGAGTCTAATGAAAAACTGTTTTTT

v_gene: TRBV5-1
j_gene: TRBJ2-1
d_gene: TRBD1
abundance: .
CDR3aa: CASSKQGQDNEQFF
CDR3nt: TGCGCCAGCAGCAAACAGGGACAGGACAATGAGCAGTTCTTC